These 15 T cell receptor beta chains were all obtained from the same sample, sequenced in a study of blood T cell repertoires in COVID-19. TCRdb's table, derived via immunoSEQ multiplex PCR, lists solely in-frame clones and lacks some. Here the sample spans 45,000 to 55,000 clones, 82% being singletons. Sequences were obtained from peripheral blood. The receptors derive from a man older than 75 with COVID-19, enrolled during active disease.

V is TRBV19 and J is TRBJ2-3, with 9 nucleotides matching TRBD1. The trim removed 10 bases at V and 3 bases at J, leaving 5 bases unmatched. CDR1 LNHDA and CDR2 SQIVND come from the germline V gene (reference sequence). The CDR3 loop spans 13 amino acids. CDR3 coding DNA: TGTGCCACGAACAGGGGGCGAACAGATACGCAGTATTTT. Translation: CATNRGRTDTQYF.

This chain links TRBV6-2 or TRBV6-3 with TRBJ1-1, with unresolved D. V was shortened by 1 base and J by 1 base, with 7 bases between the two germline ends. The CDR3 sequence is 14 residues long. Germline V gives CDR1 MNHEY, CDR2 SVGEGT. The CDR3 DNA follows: TGTGCCAGCAGTTACTTGGCGGAGAACACTGAAGCTTTCTTT. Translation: CASSYLAENTEAFF.

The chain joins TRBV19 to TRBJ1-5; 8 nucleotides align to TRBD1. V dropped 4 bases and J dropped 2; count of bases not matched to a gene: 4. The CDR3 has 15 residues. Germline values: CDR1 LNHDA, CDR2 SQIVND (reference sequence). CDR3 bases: TGTGCCAGTAGTACGGACAGGGTAGGCAATCAGCCCCAGCATTTT. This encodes CASSTDRVGNQPQHF.

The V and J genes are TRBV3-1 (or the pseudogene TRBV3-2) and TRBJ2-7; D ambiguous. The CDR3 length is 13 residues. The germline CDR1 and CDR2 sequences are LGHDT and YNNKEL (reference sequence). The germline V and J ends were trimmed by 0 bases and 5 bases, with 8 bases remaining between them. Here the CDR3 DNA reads TGTGCCAGCAGCCAAGAAATTTCGGACGAGCAGTACTTC. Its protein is CASSQEISDEQYF.

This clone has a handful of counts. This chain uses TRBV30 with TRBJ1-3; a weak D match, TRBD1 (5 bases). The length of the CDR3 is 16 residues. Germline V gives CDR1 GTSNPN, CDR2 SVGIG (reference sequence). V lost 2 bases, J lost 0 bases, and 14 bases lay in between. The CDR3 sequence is CAWSPQGSSSGNTIYF. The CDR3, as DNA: TGTGCCTGGAGTCCCCAGGGCTCGAGCTCTGGAAACACCATATATTTT.

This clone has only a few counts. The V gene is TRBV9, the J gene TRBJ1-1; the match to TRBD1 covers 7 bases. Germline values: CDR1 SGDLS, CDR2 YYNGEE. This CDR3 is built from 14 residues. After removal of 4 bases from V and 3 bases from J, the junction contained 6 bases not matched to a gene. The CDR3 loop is CASSTRQGDTEAFF. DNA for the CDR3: TGTGCCAGCAGCACCCGGCAGGGGGACACTGAAGCTTTCTTT. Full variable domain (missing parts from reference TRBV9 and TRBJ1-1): DSGVTQTPKHLITATGQRVTLRCSPRSGDLSVYWYQQSLDQGLQFLIQYYNGEERAKGNILERFSAQQFPDLHSELNLSSLELGDSALYFCASSTRQGDTEAFFGQGTRLTVV.

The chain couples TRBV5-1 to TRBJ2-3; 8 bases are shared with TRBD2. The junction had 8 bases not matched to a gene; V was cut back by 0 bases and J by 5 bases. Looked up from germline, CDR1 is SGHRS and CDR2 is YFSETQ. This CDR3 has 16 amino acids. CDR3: CASSLGSLAGGDTQYF. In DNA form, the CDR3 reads TGCGCCAGCAGCTTGGGGAGTCTAGCGGGCGGAGATACGCAGTATTTT.

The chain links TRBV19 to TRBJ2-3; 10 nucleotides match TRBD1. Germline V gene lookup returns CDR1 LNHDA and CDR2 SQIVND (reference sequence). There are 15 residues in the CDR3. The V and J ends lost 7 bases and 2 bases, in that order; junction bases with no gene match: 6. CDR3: CASTRTGGVTDTQYF. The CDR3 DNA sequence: TGTGCCAGTACCCGGACAGGGGGGGTCACAGATACGCAGTATTTT.

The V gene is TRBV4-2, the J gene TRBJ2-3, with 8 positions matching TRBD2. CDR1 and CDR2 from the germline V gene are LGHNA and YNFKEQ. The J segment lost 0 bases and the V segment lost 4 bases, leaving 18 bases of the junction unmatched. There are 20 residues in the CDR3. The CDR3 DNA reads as TGTGCCAGCAGCCCTTTTGGAGCGGGGGAGACGTCCTCTAGCACAGATACGCAGTATTTT. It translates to CASSPFGAGETSSSTDTQYF.

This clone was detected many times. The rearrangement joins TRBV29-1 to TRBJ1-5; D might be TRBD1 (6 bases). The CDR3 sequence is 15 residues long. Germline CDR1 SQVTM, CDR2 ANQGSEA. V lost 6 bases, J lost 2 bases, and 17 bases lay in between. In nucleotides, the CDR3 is TGCAGCGTGATGACAGGCTCCGGAGGCAATCAGCCCCAGCATTTT. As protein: CSVMTGSGGNQPQHF.

Written as DNA, the CDR3 is TGCGCCAGCAGCTTGGGGGCCTCACACCAAGAGACCCAGTACTTC. It specifies CASSLGASHQETQYF. The chain employs TRBV5-1 and TRBJ2-5; no firm D call. V was cut by 0 bases and J by 0 bases, with 9 bases left in between. CDR3 size: 15 residues. CDR1 and CDR2 from the germline V gene are SGHRS and YFSETQ.

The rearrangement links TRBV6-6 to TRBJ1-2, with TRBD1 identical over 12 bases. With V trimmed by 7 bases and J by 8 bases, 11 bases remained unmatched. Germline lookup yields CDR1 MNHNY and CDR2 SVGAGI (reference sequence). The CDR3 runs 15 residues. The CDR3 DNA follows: TGTGCCAGCACCTCGGGACAGGGGGCGCCAGGAGGCTACACCTTC. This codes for CASTSGQGAPGGYTF.

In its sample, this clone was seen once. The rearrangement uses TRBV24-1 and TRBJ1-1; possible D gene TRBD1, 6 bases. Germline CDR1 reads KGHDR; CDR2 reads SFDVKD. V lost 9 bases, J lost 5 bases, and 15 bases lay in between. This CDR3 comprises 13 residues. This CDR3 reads CATQDGGRTEAFF. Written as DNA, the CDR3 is TGTGCCACCCAGGATGGGGGCCGGACTGAAGCTTTCTTT.

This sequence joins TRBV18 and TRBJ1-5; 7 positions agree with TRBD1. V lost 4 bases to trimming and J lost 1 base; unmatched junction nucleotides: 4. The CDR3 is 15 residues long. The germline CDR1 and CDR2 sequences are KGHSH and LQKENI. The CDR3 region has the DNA TGTGCCAGCTCACTACAACAGGGGAGCAATCAGCCCCAGCATTTT. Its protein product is CASSLQQGSNQPQHF.

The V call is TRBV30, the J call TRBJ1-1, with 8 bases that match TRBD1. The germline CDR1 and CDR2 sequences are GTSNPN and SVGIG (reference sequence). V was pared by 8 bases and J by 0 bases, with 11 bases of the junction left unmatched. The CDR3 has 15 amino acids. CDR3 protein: CAGHGTGGVNTEAFF. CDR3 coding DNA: TGTGCCGGACACGGGACAGGCGGCGTGAACACTGAAGCTTTCTTT.